A single sample gave rise to the 27 T cell receptor beta chains below, sequenced in a study of CD8 T cell repertoires and HIV-1 epitope variants. Assay: immunoSEQ multiplex PCR; the TCRdb copy retains only in-frame clones and omits some. The sample includes approximately 4,900 clones, about two thirds seen only once; the top ten take about 40%. Their recognized antigens are unknown. Specimen: cultured CD8+ T cells derived from PBMCs. Receptors were obtained from a male donor with HIV.

V is TRBV15 and J is TRBJ1-2, with a tentative D call TRBD1 (5 bases). Between the trimmed V and J ends, which lost 5 bases and 5 bases, there was a span of 15 bases. CDR3 length equals 14 residues. CDR1 is LNHNV and CDR2 is YYDKDF in the germline V gene (reference sequence). This CDR3 is CATSQETARYGYTF. In DNA, the CDR3 is TGTGCCACCAGCCAGGAGACAGCAAGATATGGCTACACCTTC.

V gene TRBV6-5 combines with J gene TRBJ2-1, with D maybe TRBD2 (6 bases). V shed 4 bases and J shed 8 bases, with 12 bases lying between them. CDR3 length: 13 amino acids. The germline CDR1 and CDR2 sequences are MNHEY and SVGAGI. The CDR3 protein is CASSSRDSDEQFF. CDR3 in DNA: TGTGCCAGCAGTTCCCGGGACTCGGATGAGCAGTTCTTC.

This clone has only a few counts. Its ends do not fully match the called genes, so a read error is possible. The chain is built from TRBV27 and TRBJ1-6; D gene ambiguous. CDR1 and CDR2 from the germline V gene are MNHEY and SMNVEV (reference sequence). The CDR3 has 14 amino acids. This CDR3 is CASSLSGSNSPLHF. The CDR3, as DNA: TGTGCCAGCAGTCTATCGGGTTCTAATTCACCCCTCCACTTT.

This clone appeared a single time. The chain recombines TRBV6-1 with TRBJ2-7; a weak D match, TRBD2 (7 bases). The CDR3 spans 17 residues. V shed 4 bases and J shed 4 bases, with 23 bases lying between them. The V gene's germline CDR1 is MNHNS and CDR2 SASEGT. CDR3 sequence reads: CASSGTLGAGEGYEQYF. For the CDR3, the DNA is TGTGCCAGCAGTGGTACCCTTGGGGCAGGGGAGGGGTACGAGCAGTACTTC.

The chain joins TRBV7-2 to TRBJ2-1; the D is unclear. The CDR3 consists of 15 residues. Trimming pared 5 bases from V and 0 bases from J, leaving 11 bases between. Germline-derived CDR1 and CDR2 are SGHTA and FQGNSA. The CDR3 nucleotides are TGTGCCAGCAGCATAACACCGGACTCCTACAATGAGCAGTTCTTC. This codes for CASSITPDSYNEQFF.

V usage is TRBV2 and J usage is TRBJ2-7, with D maybe TRBD2 (6 bases). CDR3 length: 13 residues. Looked up from germline, CDR1 is SNHLY and CDR2 is FYNNEI. Trimming removed 8 bases at V and 3 bases at J, with 14 bases between. CDR3 loop: CASCMGGYYEQYF. CDR3 bases: TGTGCCAGCTGTATGGGGGGTTACTACGAGCAGTACTTC.

V is TRBV15 and J is TRBJ2-3; no clear D. Germline CDR1 LNHNV, CDR2 YYDKDF (reference sequence). Deletions cut 3 bases from V and 6 bases from J, with 7 bases between. This CDR3 spans 12 amino acids. CDR3 nucleotide sequence: TGTGCCACCAGCAGGAGGAGCGATACGCAGTATTTT. It encodes CATSRRSDTQYF.

This chain links TRBV14 with TRBJ2-1, with D uncertain. V lost 0 bases, J lost 2 bases, and 8 bases lay in between. This CDR3 comprises 15 residues. The V gene's germline CDR1 is SGHDN and CDR2 FVKESK. The CDR3 sequence is CASSQDRKPYNEQFF. CDR3 sequence (DNA): TGTGCCAGCAGCCAAGATCGGAAGCCCTACAATGAGCAGTTCTTC.

This clone was counted once. This sample also contains other DNA sequences that code for the same CDR3. V and J are TRBV9 and TRBJ2-7; 9 bases map to TRBD2. The CDR3 length is 14 residues. Germline V gene sequence: CDR1 SGDLS, CDR2 YYNGEE. V was clipped by 5 bases and J by 5 bases; unmatched bases: 8. The CDR3 here is CASSGGGGADEQYF. The CDR3 DNA sequence: TGTGCCAGCAGTGGGGGCGGGGGGGCTGACGAGCAGTACTTC. Full variable domain (outside the CDR3, taken from reference TRBV9 and TRBJ2-7): DSGVTQTPKHLITATGQRVTLRCSPRSGDLSVYWYQQSLDQGLQFLIQYYNGEERAKGNILERFSAQQFPDLHSELNLSSLELGDSALYFCASSGGGGADEQYFGPGTRLTVT.

V gene TRBV5-4 combines with J gene TRBJ2-7, with 8 bases fitting TRBD1. Germline CDR1 reads SGHNT; CDR2 reads YYREEE (reference sequence). The CDR3 is made up of 13 amino acids. The V and J ends lost 4 bases and 5 bases, in that order; junction bases with no gene match: 5. The CDR3 sequence is CASSRRQGNEQYF. CDR3 DNA sequence: TGTGCCAGCAGCCGTCGACAGGGGAACGAGCAGTACTTC.

V and J are TRBV9 and TRBJ1-2; TRBD1 matches at 10 bases. CDR3 size: 12 residues. V gave up 6 bases and J gave up 6 bases; unmatched junction bases: 2. Germline CDR1 is SGDLS and CDR2 is YYNGEE. The CDR3 nucleotides read TGTGCCAGCACCGGGACAGGGGATGGCTACACCTTC. Encoded protein: CASTGTGDGYTF.

The V call is TRBV19, the J call TRBJ2-7; 9 bases line up with TRBD1. The CDR3 is made up of 13 amino acids. V trimming: 10 bases; J trimming: 1 base; junction bases outside the gene matches: 5. Germline CDR1 reads LNHDA; CDR2 reads SQIVND (reference sequence). The CDR3 DNA reads as TGTGCCACCCGGACAGGGGCTTCCTACGAGCAGTACTTC. Protein product: CATRTGASYEQYF.

This clone has a handful of counts. This chain connects TRBV7-9 to TRBJ2-1, with D possibly matching TRBD1 (5 bases). V was clipped by 3 bases and J by 10 bases, with 16 bases between them. This CDR3 is built from 14 residues. The germline V gene encodes CDR1 SEHNR and CDR2 FQNEAQ (reference sequence). CDR3 residues: CASSLGVGAREQFF. The CDR3 DNA reads as TGTGCCAGCAGCTTGGGTGTAGGGGCTCGAGAGCAGTTCTTC. Combining the CDR3 with reference TRBV7-9 and TRBJ2-1 gives the whole variable domain DTGVSQNPRHKITKRGQNVTFRCDPISEHNRLYWYRQTLGQGPEFLTYFQNEAQLEKSRLLSDRFSAERPKGSFSTLEIQRTEQGDSAMYLCASSLGVGAREQFFGPGTRLTVL.

The chain recombines TRBV19 with TRBJ2-2; D is perhaps TRBD2 (5 bases). Germline values: CDR1 LNHDA, CDR2 SQIVND (reference sequence). The CDR3 spans 13 residues. V was shortened by 9 bases and J by 1 base, with 9 bases between the two germline ends. The CDR3 DNA follows: TGTGCCAGCCAAGGGAGGAACACCGGGGAGCTGTTTTTT. It specifies CASQGRNTGELFF.

The CDR3 sequence: CASSQEGDGGTDTQYF. CDR3 bases: TGTGCCAGCAGCCAGGAAGGGGACGGAGGCACAGATACGCAGTATTTT. This rearrangement joins TRBV11-2 to TRBJ2-3; D possibly matches TRBD1 or TRBD2 (5 bases each). CDR3 length: 16 amino acids. With 5 bases removed from V and 1 base from J, the gap between germline ends came to 16 bases. The germline CDR1 and CDR2 sequences are SGHAT and FQNNGV.

The CDR3 DNA is TGTGCCAGCAGGAGCGGGAGTAACTACAATGAGCAGTTCTTC. It yields the protein CASRSGSNYNEQFF. The chain joins TRBV28 to TRBJ2-1; TRBD2 matches 8 bases. The CDR3 is 14 amino acids. Per germline, CDR1 MDHEN and CDR2 SYDVKM. Losses at the gene ends were 6 bases for V and 3 bases for J; bases not matched to a gene: 4.

The J gene is TRBJ1-3, the V gene TRBV11-2; the D gene is possibly TRBD1 (5 bases). The CDR3 loop spans 17 amino acids. CDR1 is SGHAT and CDR2 is FQNNGV in the germline V gene. V lost 7 bases, J lost 6 bases, and 25 bases lay in between. The CDR3 here is CASNFVTGVGISNTIYF. The CDR3 DNA reads as TGTGCCAGCAACTTCGTCACAGGTGTAGGGATATCAAACACCATATATTTT. The whole variable domain, remainder taken from reference TRBV11-2 and TRBJ1-3, is EAGVAQSPRYKIIEKRQSVAFWCNPISGHATLYWYQQILGQGPKLLIQFQNNGVVDDSQLPKDRFSAERLKGVDSTLKIQPAKLEDSAVYLCASNFVTGVGISNTIYFGEGSWLTVV.

The chain couples TRBV6-5 to TRBJ2-5; D unresolved. Trimming stripped 2 bases from V and 5 bases from J, with 9 bases between. CDR3 size: 13 residues. Per the germline V gene, CDR1 is MNHEY and CDR2 is SVGAGI. This chain's CDR3 is CASSYGGDETQYF. The CDR3 region has the DNA TGTGCCAGCAGTTACGGTGGGGATGAGACCCAGTACTTC.

This clone appeared once. V gene TRBV5-6 combines with J gene TRBJ1-3, with D possibly TRBD1 on 5 matching bases. The CDR3 contains 13 residues. Germline lookup yields CDR1 SGHDT and CDR2 YYEEEE. V lost 1 base, J lost 7 bases, and 9 bases lay in between. Here the CDR3 DNA reads TGTGCCAGCAGCTTGATAGGGGCGAACACCATATATTTT. Amino acid sequence: CASSLIGANTIYF. Variable domain in full (rest from reference TRBV5-6 and TRBJ1-3): DAGVTQSPTHLIKTRGQQVTLRCSPKSGHDTVSWYQQALGQGPQFIFQYYEEEERQRGNFPDRFSGHQFPNYSSELNVNALLLGDSALYLCASSLIGANTIYFGEGSWLTVV.

The genes are TRBV6-5 and TRBJ2-3, with D tentatively TRBD2 (5 bases). CDR3 length: 14 residues. Germline values: CDR1 MNHEY, CDR2 SVGAGI. Trimming took 5 bases from V and 8 from J, leaving 17 bases between them. For the CDR3, the DNA is TGTGCCAGCAGTCCTGGACTGAGAGACGGTACGCAGTATTTT. Translating gives CASSPGLRDGTQYF.

This clone showed up just once. V and J are TRBV6-5 and TRBJ2-1; 9 positions agree with TRBD2. J lost 2 bases, V lost 5 bases, and 4 bases had no gene match. The CDR3 loop spans 15 amino acids. Germline V gene lookup returns CDR1 MNHEY and CDR2 SVGAGI. For the CDR3, the DNA is TGTGCCAGCAGTGGTGGCGGGGGGGCCTACAATGAGCAGTTCTTC. It encodes CASSGGGGAYNEQFF.

This rearrangement joins TRBV27 to TRBJ1-5; 8 positions match TRBD1. V was pared by 1 base and J by 4 bases, with 3 bases of the junction left unmatched. This CDR3 has 15 residues. The V gene's germline CDR1 is MNHEY and CDR2 SMNVEV (reference sequence). This chain's CDR3 is CASSLFGDRNQPQHF. The CDR3 coding sequence is TGTGCCAGCAGTTTATTCGGGGACAGGAATCAGCCCCAGCATTTT.

The V call is TRBV28, the J call TRBJ2-3; D perhaps matches TRBD1 (5 bases). Germline CDR1 and CDR2: MDHEN and SYDVKM. V was shortened by 2 bases and J by 0 bases, with 9 bases between the two germline ends. The CDR3 sequence is 15 residues long. The CDR3 region has the DNA TGTGCCAGCAGTTTAATGTCAGGGAGCACAGATACGCAGTATTTT. Its translation: CASSLMSGSTDTQYF.

The rearrangement joins TRBV5-6 to TRBJ2-5; D is perhaps TRBD1 (7 bases). There are 16 residues in the CDR3. The germline V and J ends were trimmed by 4 bases and 5 bases, with 21 bases remaining between them. Germline V lookup: CDR1 SGHDT, CDR2 YYEEEE. The CDR3 protein is CASSLGTERVRETQYF. The CDR3 coding sequence is TGTGCCAGCAGCCTGGGGACAGAGCGGGTCCGGGAGACCCAGTACTTC.

This clone has a handful of counts. V gene TRBV7-9 combines with J gene TRBJ2-7, with 7 positions matching TRBD1. From germline, CDR1 is SEHNR and CDR2 FQNEAQ (reference sequence). V gave up 5 bases and J gave up 6 bases; unmatched junction bases: 4. CDR3 length: 12 residues. This chain's CDR3 is CASSRDRVEQYF. The CDR3 DNA reads as TGTGCCAGCAGCCGCGACAGGGTCGAGCAGTACTTC.

The rearrangement uses TRBV27 and TRBJ1-1; tentatively, D is TRBD1 (5 bases). Trimming removed 6 bases from V and 3 bases from J, with 11 bases in between. This CDR3 region has 13 residues. CDR1 is MNHEY and CDR2 is SMNVEV in the germline V gene (reference sequence). CDR3 sequence: CASSLQVYTEAFF. For the CDR3, the DNA is TGTGCCAGCAGCTTACAGGTTTACACTGAAGCTTTCTTT.

The chain is built from TRBV7-8 and TRBJ1-4; D might be TRBD1 (6 bases). This CDR3 is built from 16 residues. V was pared by 1 base and J by 3 bases, with 12 bases between. Germline assignment: CDR1 SGHVS and CDR2 FQNEAQ. CDR3 amino acids: CASSLGGTRPNEKLFF. For the CDR3, the DNA is TGTGCCAGCAGCTTAGGGGGGACACGACCTAATGAAAAACTGTTTTTT.